The 12 T cell receptor beta chains listed next were all sequenced from one sample in a study of cytomegalovirus exposure and HLA in healthy donors (dated by TCRdb to the late 2010s). The library was built by means of the immunoSEQ multiplex PCR assay. A mixture of 60 forward primers for TCR Vbeta segments and 13 reverse primers for TCR Jbeta segments was used in the multiplex PCR. As stored in TCRdb, this immuneACCESS dataset retains in-frame rearrangements with V and J assigned. A fraction of the clones does not appear; measured against another copy, unresolved V genes explain less than half of the discrepancy, and the remainder lacks a known reason. This sample comprises fewer than 110,000 clones, roughly 70% of them detected only once. The top ten hold under 11% of the sample. Sequenced input: PBMCs. The receptors come from a man in his forties or fifties in good health and CMV-seronegative.

The genes are TRBV4-1 and TRBJ2-3; D uncertain. This CDR3 region has 15 residues. The V gene's germline CDR1 is MGHRA and CDR2 YSYEKL. The V end was cut by 0 bases, the J end by 2 bases, with 9 bases between. The CDR3 bases are TGCGCCAGCAGCCAAGAGGGCAGGCCCACAGATACGCAGTATTTT. It is translated as CASSQEGRPTDTQYF.

The rearrangement joins TRBV28 to TRBJ2-3, with 13 bases fitting TRBD2. CDR3 size: 17 residues. CDR1 is MDHEN and CDR2 is SYDVKM in the germline V gene. V trimming: 4 bases; J trimming: 4 bases; junction bases outside the gene matches: 8. CDR3 DNA sequence: TGTGCCAGCAGTTCATCACGGACTAGCGGGAGCTCAGATACGCAGTATTTT. Its protein is CASSSSRTSGSSDTQYF.

In regard to this clone: This clone may be a read error of a much larger clone one base away. The chain carries TRBV7-9 and TRBJ2-2; D unclear. This CDR3 spans 12 amino acids. Germline lookup yields CDR1 SEHNR and CDR2 FQNEAQ (reference sequence). Trimming took 1 base from V and 7 from J, leaving 4 bases between them. The CDR3 region has the DNA TGTGCCAGCAGCTTAGTAGTCGGGGAGCTGTTTTTT. Translation: CASSLVVGELFF.

This chain links TRBV7-2 with TRBJ2-5; the match to TRBD2 covers 8 bases. Germline CDR1 reads SGHTA; CDR2 reads FQGNSA. J lost 5 bases, V lost 4 bases, and 9 bases had no gene match. The CDR3 totals 15 residues. CDR3 sequence (DNA): TGTGCCAGCAGCTCACTCCCGGGACTAGGGGAGACCCAGTACTTC. This translates into CASSSLPGLGETQYF.

This clone was picked up a small number of times. The rearrangement uses TRBV7-9 and TRBJ2-7; 12 bases are shared with TRBD2. Germline CDR1 and CDR2: SEHNR and FQNEAQ (reference sequence). Trimming at V came to 8 bases and at J to 7 bases, leaving 18 bases not matched to a gene. The length of the CDR3 is 17 residues. The CDR3 nucleotides are TGTGCCAGCGTGATGACTAGCGGGAGTCCGTACTCGGGAGAGCAGTACTTC. Its protein product is CASVMTSGSPYSGEQYF.

In its sample, this clone was seen many times. The chain links TRBV19 to TRBJ1-1; tentatively, D is TRBD1 (5 bases). Trimming pared 6 bases from V and 1 base from J, leaving 12 bases between. CDR1 is LNHDA and CDR2 is SQIVND in the germline V gene (reference sequence). This CDR3 is built from 14 residues. The DNA of the CDR3 is TGTGCCAGTAGCCTGGGACTTACGAACACTGAAGCTTTCTTT. Its protein is CASSLGLTNTEAFF.

This chain links TRBV7-8 with TRBJ1-3, with D possibly matching TRBD1 (6 bases). This CDR3 is 16 amino acids long. The V gene's germline CDR1 is SGHVS and CDR2 FQNEAQ. Trimming pared 4 bases from V and 0 bases from J, leaving 13 bases between. CDR3 protein: CASSSRTANSGNTIYF. The CDR3 region has the DNA TGTGCCAGCAGCTCAAGGACAGCTAACTCTGGAAACACCATATATTTT.

This clone has just a few counts. V is TRBV14 and J is TRBJ1-1; 9 positions match TRBD1. This CDR3 spans 15 amino acids. Germline trimming cut 4 bases from V and 1 base from J; bases unmatched to any gene: 4. Germline CDR1 is SGHDN and CDR2 is FVKESK. The CDR3 bases are TGTGCCAGCAGCCTTACGGACAGGGGGAACACTGAAGCTTTCTTT. Translated, it gives CASSLTDRGNTEAFF.

V is TRBV4-3 and J is TRBJ2-1, with 14 bases lining up with TRBD2. The CDR3 sequence is 16 residues long. V shed 3 bases and J 10 bases; nucleotides not matched to a gene: 8. Germline V gene data show CDR1 as LGHNA and CDR2 as YSLEER. The CDR3 DNA is TGCGCCAGCAGCCACCCGACTAGCGGGAGGGCCGAGGAGCAGTTCTTC. As protein: CASSHPTSGRAEEQFF.

The count of this clone is one. The junction and the germline gene differ at one end; a read error may be behind it. This rearrangement joins TRBV7-9 to TRBJ2-5; tentatively, D is TRBD2 (5 bases). The germline CDR1 and CDR2 sequences are SEHNR and FQNEAQ (reference sequence). This CDR3 has 12 amino acids. The CDR3 DNA reads TGTTCCAGCAGCTATCCGGGGGAGACCCAGTACTTC. This sequence encodes CSSSYPGETQYF. The complete variable domain, with remaining parts taken from reference TRBV7-9 and TRBJ2-5, reads DTGVSQNPRHKITKRGQNVTFRCDPISEHNRLYWYRQTLGQGPEFLTYFQNEAQLEKSRLLSDRFSAERPKGSFSTLEIQRTEQGDSAMYLCSSSYPGETQYFGPGTRLLVL.

This chain joins TRBV18 and TRBJ1-4; D unresolved. The CDR3 runs 15 residues. Between the trimmed V and J ends, which lost 3 bases and 4 bases, there was a span of 12 bases. Per the germline V gene, CDR1 is KGHSH and CDR2 is LQKENI. CDR3 bases: TGTGCCAGCTCACCCCTCGGAGGCCTTAATGAAAAACTGTTTTTT. Its translation: CASSPLGGLNEKLFF.

The rearrangement links TRBV27 to TRBJ2-2, with D unclear. The germline CDR1 and CDR2 sequences are MNHEY and SMNVEV (reference sequence). Trimming left V 6 bases short and J 2 bases short, with 7 bases between. The CDR3 is 13 residues long. In DNA, the CDR3 is TGTGCCAGCAGGGCCCATAACACCGGGGAGCTGTTTTTT. Translated: CASRAHNTGELFF.